A single sample is the source of the 2 T cell receptor beta chains below, sequenced in a study of identical twins. One entry per CDR3 protein results from TCRdb running MiXCR on the 5' RACE reads. Of around 250,000 distinct CDR3 sequences listed, 10% to 15% are singletons. This sample was also put to use in a study of yellow fever vaccine responses in identical twins.

Sequenced sample: memory (CD45RO+) T cells sorted from blood. The receptors come from a woman aged 18-35 years in good health.

This clonotype was counted only a few times. This sequence joins TRBV4-3 and TRBJ2-1; D might be TRBD2 (5 bases). V lost 1 base to trimming and J lost 4 bases, with 8 bases between them. The CDR3 loop spans 14 amino acids. In germline, CDR1 is LGHNA, CDR2 YSLEER. As DNA, the CDR3 is TGCGCCAGCAGCCAAGTGGGAGCGTACAATGAGCAGTTCTTC. The encoded protein is CASSQVGAYNEQFF.

This chain connects TRBV7-9 to TRBJ2-3; TRBD1 agrees at 9 bases. Germline V lookup: CDR1 SEHNR, CDR2 FQNEAQ (reference sequence). This CDR3 is built from 15 residues. V dropped 5 bases and J dropped 3; count of bases not matched to a gene: 6. The CDR3 region has the DNA TGTGCCAGCAGCATCGGGACAGGGCAGACAGATACGCAGTATTTT. Its protein product is CASSIGTGQTDTQYF.